These 28 T cell receptor beta chains share one sample of origin, sequenced in a study of cytomegalovirus exposure and HLA in healthy donors. Only in-frame clones appear in the TCRdb table, and some are missing; sequencing was by immunoSEQ multiplex PCR. This table has tens of thousands of clones, less than 95% appearing once. The sample was PBMCs. Receptors were obtained from a young woman in good health and CMV-seropositive.

The chain links TRBV11-3 to TRBJ1-2, with D possibly TRBD1 on 6 matching bases. The CDR3 loop spans 14 amino acids. V lost 5 bases and J 6 bases, leaving 16 bases between the germline ends. Per germline, CDR1 SGHNT and CDR2 YENEEA. CDR3: CASSKHQAGDGYTF. In nucleotides, the CDR3 is TGTGCCAGCAGCAAACACCAGGCAGGGGATGGCTACACCTTC.

This chain links TRBV6-4 with TRBJ1-2, with 7 bases matching TRBD1. Trimming cost V 2 bases and J 7 bases; bases outside gene matches: 4. This CDR3 comprises 13 residues. Germline V CDR1 and CDR2: MRHNA, SNTAGT. CDR3 sequence: CASSDSNRGGYTF. CDR3 coding DNA: TGTGCCAGCAGTGACAGCAACAGGGGTGGCTACACCTTC.

This clone was seen a single time. The J gene is TRBJ1-3, the V gene TRBV6-1; D is unresolved. Germline V gives CDR1 MNHNS, CDR2 SASEGT. Trimming stripped 1 base from V and 1 base from J, with 8 bases between. The CDR3 extends over 15 amino acids. CDR3 residues: CASSEVGLSGNTIYF. The CDR3 DNA reads TGTGCCAGCAGTGAAGTTGGCCTTTCTGGAAACACCATATATTTT.

This clone was seen more than once but under ten times. The CDR3 DNA follows: TGTGCCAGCAGCACCCGGACAGGGGGCAAGGGAAACACCATATATTTT. Its translation: CASSTRTGGKGNTIYF. V gene TRBV7-2 combines with J gene TRBJ1-3, with 11 nucleotides matching TRBD1. J gave up 4 bases and V 5 bases, and 7 bases lay outside the gene matches. CDR1 is SGHTA and CDR2 is FQGNSA in the germline V gene. The CDR3 is 16 amino acids.

The chain has TRBV7-6 and TRBJ1-2; a weak D match, TRBD1 (5 bases). The CDR3 covers 15 residues. The V end was cut by 1 base, the J end by 2 bases, with 11 bases between. Germline V CDR1 and CDR2: SGHVS, FNYEAQ. Here the CDR3 DNA reads TGTGCCAGCAGCTTAGAAAGGCAGGGCAACTATGGCTACACCTTC. As protein: CASSLERQGNYGYTF.

This chain uses TRBV29-1 with TRBJ2-2; 9 bases match TRBD2. CDR3 length equals 14 residues. Trimming at V came to 6 bases and at J to 2 bases, leaving 4 bases not matched to a gene. The germline CDR1 and CDR2 sequences are SQVTM and ANQGSEA. CDR3 loop: CSVTTSGNTGELFF. DNA for the CDR3: TGCAGCGTGACGACTAGCGGCAACACCGGGGAGCTGTTTTTT.

This CDR3 is CASSGTLAGGSDTQYF. The DNA for the CDR3 is TGTGCCAGCAGTGGCACACTAGCGGGAGGCTCAGATACGCAGTATTTT. The chain combines TRBV6-1 with TRBJ2-3, with TRBD2 matching 12 bases. Germline V gives CDR1 MNHNS, CDR2 SASEGT. The junction had 6 bases not matched to a gene; V was cut back by 4 bases and J by 4 bases. The CDR3 extends over 16 amino acids.

V is TRBV2 and J is TRBJ1-1; D gene ambiguous. V lost 5 bases and J 0 bases, leaving 10 bases between the germline ends. The CDR3 sequence is 14 residues long. Germline CDR1 reads SNHLY; CDR2 reads FYNNEI. CDR3 bases: TGTGCCAGCAGTTTCCAACAGATGAACACTGAAGCTTTCTTT. Encoded protein: CASSFQQMNTEAFF.

The V and J genes are TRBV7-3 and TRBJ2-3; TRBD2 aligns across 10 bases. The CDR3 covers 16 residues. In germline, CDR1 is SGHTA, CDR2 FQGTGA. The J segment lost 6 bases and the V segment lost 5 bases, leaving 11 bases of the junction unmatched. The CDR3 bases are TGTGCCAGCAGCCCCCAGAGCGGGAGGGCCGGTGATACGCAGTATTTT. It specifies CASSPQSGRAGDTQYF.

The CDR3 bases are TGTGCCAGCAGCTTAGACAGGGGTGGACAGCCCCAGCATTTT. Translating it yields CASSLDRGGQPQHF. The rearrangement joins TRBV7-2 to TRBJ1-5, with 7 bases lining up with TRBD1. The CDR3 covers 14 residues. Trimming cost V 1 base and J 7 bases; bases outside gene matches: 4. The germline V gene has CDR1 SGHTA and CDR2 FQGNSA. Together with reference TRBV7-2 and TRBJ1-5, the CDR3 gives the full variable domain: GAGVSQSPSNKVTEKGKDVELRCDPISGHTALYWYRQSLGQGLEFLIYFQGNSAPDKSGLPSDRFSAERTGGSVSTLTIQRTQQEDSAVYLCASSLDRGGQPQHFGDGTRLSIL.

The CDR3 sequence: CASSVAGAESTDTQYF. CDR3 DNA: TGTGCCAGCAGCGTAGCAGGAGCGGAGAGCACAGATACGCAGTATTTT. V usage is TRBV9 and J usage is TRBJ2-3; weak D call: TRBD2 (5 bases). In germline, CDR1 is SGDLS, CDR2 YYNGEE. The CDR3 loop spans 16 amino acids. Trimming shortened V by 0 bases and J by 0 bases, and 11 bases separated the two germline ends.

The CDR3 bases are TGTGCCAGTAGTACCGGACAGTTTGCAACTAATGAAAAACTGTTTTTT. Its protein product is CASSTGQFATNEKLFF. V and J are TRBV19 and TRBJ1-4; possibly TRBD1 for D (6 bases). Germline CDR1 and CDR2: LNHDA and SQIVND (reference sequence). This CDR3 has 16 residues. The V gene lost 4 bases and the J gene lost 0 bases, with 12 bases spanning the gap. Full variable domain (rest looked up from reference TRBV19 and TRBJ1-4): DGGITQSPKYLFRKEGQNVTLSCEQNLNHDAMYWYRQDPGQGLRLIYYSQIVNDFQKGDIAEGYSVSREKKESFPLTVTSAQKNPTAFYLCASSTGQFATNEKLFFGSGTQLSVL.

The genes are TRBV11-2 and TRBJ2-7; a possible D gene is TRBD2 (6 bases). The CDR3 covers 13 residues. Trimming left V 5 bases short and J 3 bases short, with 11 bases between. CDR1 SGHAT and CDR2 FQNNGV come from the germline V gene. The CDR3 region has the DNA TGTGCCAGCAGCCCCGGGACTTTCTACGAGCAGTACTTC. Protein product: CASSPGTFYEQYF. Variable domain in full (rest from reference TRBV11-2 and TRBJ2-7): EAGVAQSPRYKIIEKRQSVAFWCNPISGHATLYWYQQILGQGPKLLIQFQNNGVVDDSQLPKDRFSAERLKGVDSTLKIQPAKLEDSAVYLCASSPGTFYEQYFGPGTRLTVT.

The chain recombines TRBV29-1 with TRBJ2-3; TRBD1 might be the D (6 bases). With 7 bases removed from V and 1 base from J, the gap between germline ends came to 18 bases. This CDR3 spans 15 amino acids. Germline loops: CDR1 SQVTM, CDR2 ANQGSEA. This CDR3 reads CSAPGTPGRTDTQYF. The CDR3 DNA follows: TGCAGCGCCCCTGGGACACCCGGCCGCACAGATACGCAGTATTTT.

In this sample, this clone turned up once. The V gene is TRBV4-2, the J gene TRBJ2-1, with 7 bases lining up with TRBD2. Trimming at V came to 4 bases and at J to 8 bases, leaving 11 bases not matched to a gene. CDR3 length: 15 amino acids. The germline CDR1 and CDR2 sequences are LGHNA and YNFKEQ. CDR3 nucleotides: TGTGCCAGCAGCCCCTTTTTGAGGGAGGGCTATGAGCAGTTCTTC. Amino acids: CASSPFLREGYEQFF.

The gene calls are TRBV7-2 and TRBJ2-5; D might be TRBD2 (6 bases). Trimming shortened V by 4 bases and J by 4 bases, and 16 bases separated the two germline ends. Germline CDR1 SGHTA, CDR2 FQGNSA. The CDR3 loop spans 15 amino acids. CDR3 residues: CASSSGLGAGETQYF. CDR3 in DNA: TGTGCCAGCAGCTCCGGACTGGGAGCGGGAGAGACCCAGTACTTC.

This clone was observed a single time. The J gene is TRBJ1-1, the V gene TRBV7-9; D is uncertain. The CDR3 extends over 14 amino acids. V was shortened by 5 bases and J by 7 bases, with 17 bases between the two germline ends. Per germline, CDR1 SEHNR and CDR2 FQNEAQ (reference sequence). The CDR3 region is CASSRGGLPVEAFF. CDR3 nucleotides: TGTGCCAGCAGCCGCGGCGGGCTGCCCGTTGAAGCTTTCTTT.

This clone is medium-sized within its sample. V and J are TRBV19 and TRBJ1-1; possible D gene TRBD1, 6 bases. The CDR3 runs to 15 residues. CDR1 and CDR2 (germline): LNHDA, SQIVND (reference sequence). Trimming removed 1 base from V and 1 base from J, with 10 bases in between. Here the CDR3 DNA reads TGTGCCAGTAGTATAGCGGGGGGGCCGAACACTGAAGCTTTCTTT. This sequence encodes CASSIAGGPNTEAFF.

The chain employs TRBV6-5 and TRBJ2-7; possibly TRBD2 for D (5 bases). This CDR3 spans 16 amino acids. V lost 0 bases to trimming and J lost 3 bases, with 15 bases between them. Per germline, CDR1 MNHEY and CDR2 SVGAGI. This CDR3 reads CASSYSGGQVNYEQYF. The CDR3, as DNA: TGTGCCAGCAGTTACTCAGGCGGGCAGGTAAACTACGAGCAGTACTTC.

V usage is TRBV30 and J usage is TRBJ2-5; 7 bases match TRBD2. The CDR3 is 15 amino acids. V lost 3 bases and J lost 7; bases outside the gene matches: 14. Germline V gene lookup returns CDR1 GTSNPN and CDR2 SVGIG (reference sequence). The CDR3 DNA sequence: TGTGCCTGGAGCGGGGGAGGGCCGTCAAGGGGGACCCAGTACTTC. This translates into CAWSGGGPSRGTQYF.

V usage is TRBV19 and J usage is TRBJ1-1; no clear D. The length of the CDR3 is 13 residues. The germline CDR1 and CDR2 sequences are LNHDA and SQIVND (reference sequence). Trimming took off 3 bases at V and 1 base at J, with 6 bases between the two ends. The CDR3 DNA follows: TGTGCCAGTAGTATTTGGCCGAACACTGAAGCTTTCTTT. It yields the protein CASSIWPNTEAFF.

The chain is built from TRBV5-6 and TRBJ2-1, with 8 bases matching TRBD2. The junction had 11 bases not matched to a gene; V was cut back by 3 bases and J by 6 bases. This CDR3 has 16 residues. CDR1 is SGHDT, CDR2 YYEEEE, per germline. CDR3 DNA: TGTGCCAGCAGCTGGGAGGGCGGGGGGCCCAGCAATGAGCAGTTCTTC. Its protein product is CASSWEGGGPSNEQFF.

This chain joins TRBV7-8 and TRBJ2-7; possible D gene TRBD2, 7 bases. Trimming cost V 1 base and J 3 bases, with 16 bases left between them. The CDR3 is made up of 16 amino acids. CDR1 is SGHVS and CDR2 is FQNEAQ in the germline V gene. The DNA for the CDR3 is TGTGCCAGCAGCTTAGGGAGGGGGAGGGAAGGCTACGAGCAGTACTTC. It is translated as CASSLGRGREGYEQYF.

The CDR3 sequence: CASTETGGISPLHF. The CDR3 region has the DNA TGCGCCAGCACCGAGACAGGGGGGATATCACCCCTCCACTTT. This chain links TRBV4-1 with TRBJ1-6, with TRBD1 matching over 9 bases. J gave up 10 bases and V 7 bases, and 8 bases lay outside the gene matches. Germline CDR1 is MGHRA and CDR2 is YSYEKL. This CDR3 is 14 amino acids long.

V is TRBV2 and J is TRBJ2-5; 13 bases align to TRBD2. After removal of 7 bases from V and 5 bases from J, the junction contained 7 bases not matched to a gene. Germline lookup yields CDR1 SNHLY and CDR2 FYNNEI. The CDR3 extends over 15 amino acids. Written as DNA, the CDR3 is TGTGCCAGCACCTTACTAGCGGGAGGGCAGGAGACCCAGTACTTC. This codes for CASTLLAGGQETQYF.

The rearrangement links TRBV7-9 to TRBJ2-1; D may be TRBD2 (7 bases). Germline V lookup: CDR1 SEHNR, CDR2 FQNEAQ (reference sequence). CDR3 length equals 14 residues. V shed 5 bases and J shed 8 bases, with 16 bases lying between them. This CDR3 is CASSGEQGGDEQFF. For the CDR3, the DNA is TGTGCCAGCAGCGGAGAACAGGGAGGGGATGAGCAGTTCTTC.

The chain combines TRBV30 with TRBJ2-2; possible D gene TRBD2, 5 bases. The germline V gene encodes CDR1 GTSNPN and CDR2 SVGIG (reference sequence). The CDR3 spans 12 residues. Trimming shortened V by 5 bases and J by 5 bases, and 9 bases separated the two germline ends. The DNA of the CDR3 is TGTGCCTGGTTACCGGGGACCGGGGAGCTGTTTTTT. Amino acid sequence: CAWLPGTGELFF.

This clone was observed a single time. CDR3 residues: CASSSTGTGTGELFF. CDR3 in DNA: TGTGCCAGCAGCTCAACCGGGACAGGTACCGGGGAGCTGTTTTTT. The gene calls are TRBV7-3 and TRBJ2-2, with TRBD1 identical over 8 bases. CDR1 and CDR2 (germline): SGHTA, FQGTGA. The V and J ends lost 4 bases and 5 bases, in that order; junction bases with no gene match: 6. There are 15 residues in the CDR3.